There are a few counts of the clone carrying this TCR beta chain. The antigen remains unidentified. At least 6 micrograms of total RNA were extracted per sample. Sample-barcoded 5' priming and a J-beta primer mix drove a second PCR of roughly 7 to 11 cycles. Every cDNA molecule carried a tag from a template-switch adaptor bearing 12 random nucleotides. TCRdb used MiXCR to reprocess the 5' RACE reads, holding one entry per CDR3 protein. This table has around 870,000 distinct CDR3 sequences, more than 25% appearing once. The CDR3 is 16 residues long. Germline V gene data show CDR1 as MGHRA and CDR2 as YSYEKL. Trimming cost V 3 bases and J 3 bases, with 15 bases left between them. This sample was included in a study of blood T cells in healthy people across ages. Study conclusions and caveats: Underestimates were what the diversity estimates from one million T cells were considered to be.

This TCR derives from a woman older than 75 in good health. The material sequenced was blood. This rearrangement joins TRBV4-1 to TRBJ1-5; TRBD1 might be the D (6 bases). DNA of the CDR3: TGCGCCAGCAGCCACATAAGGGGGGGGGTCAATCAGCCCCAGCATTTT. Amino acids: CASSHIRGGVNQPQHF.